One and the same sample provided the 27 T cell receptor beta chains below, sequenced in a study of OX40 agonist ivuxolimab in advanced cancers. Assay: immunoSEQ multiplex PCR; the TCRdb copy retains only in-frame clones and omits some. This sample has over 90,000 clones, with about nine tenths found just once. Material: CD4+ or CD8+ T cells sorted from blood, obtained in a trial of the OX40 agonist ivuxolimab. All receptors come from an adult with an advanced solid tumor such as melanoma, head and neck, liver or kidney cancer.

The chain carries TRBV30 and TRBJ2-7, with 11 bases lining up with TRBD2. The CDR3 has 15 amino acids. The germline gives CDR1 GTSNPN, CDR2 SVGIG (reference sequence). Unmatched junction bases numbered 6, after V lost 2 bases and J lost 3 bases. CDR3: CAWSRGLAGVYEQYF. The CDR3 coding sequence is TGTGCCTGGAGTAGAGGACTAGCGGGTGTCTACGAGCAGTACTTC.

This clone was found a few times. The chain recombines TRBV5-1 with TRBJ2-5, with D possibly matching TRBD1 (7 bases). Germline V gene data show CDR1 as SGHRS and CDR2 as YFSETQ. The V gene lost 0 bases and the J gene lost 5 bases, with 11 bases spanning the gap. CDR3 length equals 14 residues. For the CDR3, the DNA is TGCGCCAGCAGCTTGGAGACAGGGAGGGAGACCCAGTACTTC. This encodes CASSLETGRETQYF.

This clone was detected only once. The chain couples TRBV30 to TRBJ2-1; 8 bases agree with TRBD2. This CDR3 has 15 amino acids. V dropped 1 base and J dropped 4; count of bases not matched to a gene: 6. Germline lookup yields CDR1 GTSNPN and CDR2 SVGIG (reference sequence). CDR3 loop: CAWSGTSRRYNEQFF. The CDR3 DNA follows: TGTGCCTGGAGTGGGACTAGCCGAAGATACAATGAGCAGTTCTTC.

CDR3 region: CAWSVGNTIYF. The DNA for the CDR3 is TGTGCCTGGAGTGTTGGAAACACCATATATTTT. V gene TRBV30 combines with J gene TRBJ1-3, with unresolved D. Germline V gives CDR1 GTSNPN, CDR2 SVGIG (reference sequence). The CDR3 extends over 11 amino acids. V lost 0 bases, J lost 3 bases, and 0 bases lay in between.

The chain combines TRBV6-6 with TRBJ1-6, with D possibly matching TRBD1 (5 bases). V was clipped by 7 bases and J by 6 bases, with 13 bases between them. The germline CDR1 and CDR2 sequences are MNHNY and SVGAGI (reference sequence). This CDR3 is 14 amino acids long. The CDR3, as DNA: TGTGCCAGCAACCCCGGGACCCTTAATTCACCCCTCCACTTT. It specifies CASNPGTLNSPLHF.

The J gene is TRBJ1-1, the V gene TRBV7-2, with D possibly matching TRBD1 (5 bases). Trimming pared 5 bases from V and 0 bases from J, leaving 16 bases between. In germline, CDR1 is SGHTA, CDR2 FQGNSA. The CDR3 extends over 16 amino acids. In DNA form, the CDR3 reads TGTGCCAGCAGCCGAGGGACTAAGACGGTGAACACTGAAGCTTTCTTT. This encodes CASSRGTKTVNTEAFF.

V is TRBV6-1 and J is TRBJ2-1; 12 bases agree with TRBD1. V trimming: 4 bases; J trimming: 4 bases; junction bases outside the gene matches: 8. The CDR3 covers 17 residues. The germline gives CDR1 MNHNS, CDR2 SASEGT. The CDR3 DNA follows: TGTGCCAGCAGTGCGATTCCGGGACAGGGGGCTTACAATGAGCAGTTCTTC. It translates to CASSAIPGQGAYNEQFF.

This chain joins TRBV5-4 and TRBJ2-7; D might be TRBD1 (6 bases). Trimming stripped 4 bases from V and 3 bases from J, with 20 bases between. The CDR3 has 16 residues. CDR1 is SGHNT and CDR2 is YYREEE in the germline V gene (reference sequence). The CDR3 spells CASSPNRAYTIYEQYF. The CDR3 nucleotides are TGTGCCAGCAGCCCGAACAGGGCCTACACTATCTACGAGCAGTACTTC.

The genes are TRBV27 and TRBJ1-6; D possibly corresponds to TRBD1 (6 bases). CDR3 size: 14 residues. Trimming pared 2 bases from V and 9 bases from J, leaving 11 bases between. In germline, CDR1 is MNHEY, CDR2 SMNVEV (reference sequence). The CDR3 bases are TGTGCCAGCAGTTTACCCCTGGGGGCTTCACCCCTCCACTTT. Its protein product is CASSLPLGASPLHF.

The gene calls are TRBV27 and TRBJ2-7; tentative D call: TRBD1 (6 bases). Trimming shortened V by 5 bases and J by 3 bases, and 11 bases separated the two germline ends. CDR1 and CDR2 (germline): MNHEY, SMNVEV (reference sequence). The CDR3 totals 13 residues. In nucleotides, the CDR3 is TGTGCCAGCAGTGCCCTGGACAGCTACGAGCAGTACTTC. Translated: CASSALDSYEQYF.

The V gene is TRBV19, the J gene TRBJ1-3; 12 positions agree with TRBD1. Trimming cost V 5 bases and J 4 bases; bases outside gene matches: 15. The CDR3 covers 19 residues. CDR1 and CDR2 from the germline V gene are LNHDA and SQIVND (reference sequence). The CDR3 loop is CASSLLILGQGATGNTIYF. CDR3 coding DNA: TGTGCCAGTAGTCTACTGATTCTGGGACAGGGGGCTACGGGAAACACCATATATTTT.

The genes are TRBV9 and TRBJ2-5; 9 bases fit TRBD2. The CDR3 covers 14 residues. Germline V CDR1 and CDR2: SGDLS, YYNGEE. V lost 2 bases, J lost 4 bases, and 3 bases stayed unmatched. The CDR3 DNA follows: TGTGCCAGCAGCGTCACTAGCGGGTCAGAGACCCAGTACTTC. Protein: CASSVTSGSETQYF.

This chain links TRBV6-1 with TRBJ2-2, with a possible D match to TRBD1 (6 bases). This CDR3 has 16 residues. The germline CDR1 and CDR2 sequences are MNHNS and SASEGT. The V end lost 0 bases, the J end lost 8 bases, and 16 bases lay between the germline ends. DNA of the CDR3: TGTGCCAGCAGTGAAGCCGTTCAGACAGGTCTAGGGGAGCTGTTTTTT. The encoded protein is CASSEAVQTGLGELFF.

V usage is TRBV6-5 and J usage is TRBJ2-1; D is perhaps TRBD2 (6 bases). The germline gives CDR1 MNHEY, CDR2 SVGAGI. The CDR3 is 14 residues long. Trimming left V 5 bases short and J 5 bases short, with 13 bases between. The CDR3 DNA reads TGTGCCAGCAGTGGAGGGAGGCGGAACAATGAGCAGTTCTTC. Its protein product is CASSGGRRNNEQFF.

This chain connects TRBV11-3 to TRBJ2-7; D gene ambiguous. The length of the CDR3 is 14 residues. Trimming removed 0 bases from V and 2 bases from J, with 8 bases in between. The germline CDR1 and CDR2 sequences are SGHNT and YENEEA. The CDR3 loop is CASSLDQIPYEQYF. The CDR3 DNA reads as TGTGCCAGCAGCTTAGATCAGATCCCCTACGAGCAGTACTTC.

The chain links TRBV5-1 to TRBJ1-2; D gene ambiguous. Trimming pared 0 bases from V and 5 bases from J, leaving 17 bases between. This CDR3 region has 16 residues. In germline, CDR1 is SGHRS, CDR2 YFSETQ. The CDR3 nucleotides read TGCGCCAGCAGCTTGGCCGCGAGTGCTTATACGTATGGCTACACCTTC. This encodes CASSLAASAYTYGYTF.

The chain uses TRBV29-1 and TRBJ1-3; TRBD1 might be the D (5 bases). This CDR3 is 15 amino acids long. The germline V and J ends were trimmed by 0 bases and 2 bases, with 11 bases remaining between them. Germline-derived CDR1 and CDR2 are SQVTM and ANQGSEA. CDR3 nucleotide sequence: TGCAGCGTTGAAGACAGTGCGACAGCTGGAAACACCATATATTTT. The encoded protein is CSVEDSATAGNTIYF.

The chain combines TRBV30 with TRBJ2-7, with D unresolved. The CDR3 covers 12 residues. Trimming removed 3 bases from V and 5 bases from J, with 11 bases in between. Germline V gene sequence: CDR1 GTSNPN, CDR2 SVGIG (reference sequence). The CDR3 DNA reads as TGTGCCTGGAGAGAGTCCATCAACGAGCAGTACTTC. Translating it yields CAWRESINEQYF.

This clone was detected a few times. The V call is TRBV27, the J call TRBJ2-2, with D perhaps matching TRBD1 (6 bases). This CDR3 has 15 amino acids. The V end lost 6 bases, the J end lost 3 bases, and 14 bases lay between the germline ends. Per germline, CDR1 MNHEY and CDR2 SMNVEV (reference sequence). CDR3 protein: CASRTDRTYTGELFF. CDR3 nucleotides: TGTGCCAGCAGGACTGACAGGACCTACACCGGGGAGCTGTTTTTT.

The chain links TRBV11-3 to TRBJ2-1, with 7 bases identical to TRBD2. The CDR3 totals 16 residues. Germline CDR1 reads SGHNT; CDR2 reads YENEEA. The junction had 12 bases not matched to a gene; V was cut back by 5 bases and J by 5 bases. The CDR3, as DNA: TGTGCCAGCAGCCGTCGTACGGGGGGTGGAAACAATGAGCAGTTCTTC. Translation: CASSRRTGGGNNEQFF.

To note about this clone: The germline gene is not matched at one end of the junction; a read error may be the cause. This chain uses TRBV30 with TRBJ2-5, with TRBD2 as a possible D gene (7 bases). Germline CDR1 reads GTSNPN; CDR2 reads SVGIG (reference sequence). The CDR3 totals 13 residues. CDR3 sequence reads: CARSGGAQETQYF. CDR3 in DNA: TGTGCCCGGAGTGGGGGGGCCCAAGAGACCCAGTACTTC.

The J gene is TRBJ2-7, the V gene TRBV6-5; tentatively, D is TRBD1 (5 bases). There are 14 residues in the CDR3. V gave up 7 bases and J gave up 7 bases, with 20 bases separating them. Germline V gene data show CDR1 as MNHEY and CDR2 as SVGAGI. The CDR3 spells CASIKQAPLWEQYF. The CDR3 DNA sequence: TGTGCCAGCATTAAACAGGCGCCGTTGTGGGAGCAGTACTTC.

This rearrangement joins TRBV10-2 to TRBJ1-1; D remains unclear. V was pared by 0 bases and J by 2 bases, with 4 bases between. The CDR3 has 13 residues. Looked up from germline, CDR1 is WSHSY and CDR2 is SAAADI. The CDR3 sequence is CASSESTNTEAFF. The CDR3 bases are TGCGCCAGCAGTGAGTCGACCAACACTGAAGCTTTCTTT.

The chain employs TRBV30 and TRBJ2-7; 10 nucleotides line up with TRBD1. Trimming cost V 4 bases and J 6 bases; bases outside gene matches: 6. Germline assignment: CDR1 GTSNPN and CDR2 SVGIG (reference sequence). This CDR3 contains 13 residues. This chain's CDR3 is CAWTAGTGAEQYF. The CDR3, as DNA: TGTGCCTGGACGGCCGGGACAGGGGCCGAGCAGTACTTC. The full variable domain, rest sourced from reference TRBV30 and TRBJ2-7, is SQTIHQWPATLVQPVGSPLSLECTVEGTSNPNLYWYRQAAGRGLQLLFYSVGIGQISSEVPQNLSASRPQDRQFILSSKKLLLSDSGFYLCAWTAGTGAEQYFGPGTRLTVT.

The chain uses TRBV4-2 and TRBJ1-4; possibly TRBD1 for D (5 bases). The V and J ends lost 6 bases and 8 bases respectively, with 19 bases between them. This CDR3 is built from 15 residues. Germline V lookup: CDR1 LGHNA, CDR2 YNFKEQ. CDR3 coding DNA: TGTGCCAGCAGAGCCGAGGGGACGATCGCGGAAAAACTGTTTTTT. Protein sequence: CASRAEGTIAEKLFF.

CDR3 amino acids: CASSLFTREETQYF. Here the CDR3 DNA reads TGTGCCAGCAGCTTATTCACTAGGGAAGAGACCCAGTACTTC. The chain employs TRBV7-9 and TRBJ2-5, with TRBD2 as a possible D gene (5 bases). The CDR3 runs to 14 residues. V lost 2 bases, J lost 3 bases, and 10 bases lay in between. Looked up from germline, CDR1 is SEHNR and CDR2 is FQNEAQ (reference sequence).

Concerning this clone itself: A junction boundary mismatches the germline segment, possibly from a read error. The rearrangement joins TRBV7-9 to TRBJ2-1; 10 bases fit TRBD2. The CDR3 is 15 amino acids. Per germline, CDR1 SEHNR and CDR2 FQNEAQ (reference sequence). CDR3 DNA: TGTGCCAGCAGCCTAGCGGGGGCCGACTACAATGAGCAGTTCTTC. Encoded protein: CASSLAGADYNEQFF.